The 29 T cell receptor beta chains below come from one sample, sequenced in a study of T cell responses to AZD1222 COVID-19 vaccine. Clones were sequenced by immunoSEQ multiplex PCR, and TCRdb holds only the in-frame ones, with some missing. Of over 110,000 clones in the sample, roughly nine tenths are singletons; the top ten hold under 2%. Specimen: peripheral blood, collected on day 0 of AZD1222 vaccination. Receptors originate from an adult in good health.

The DNA of the CDR3 is TGTGCCAGCAGTTTACGGTCAGCTGAAGCTTTCTTT. Its translation is CASSLRSAEAFF. This chain uses TRBV28 with TRBJ1-1; D unresolved. Per the germline V gene, CDR1 is MDHEN and CDR2 is SYDVKM. There are 12 residues in the CDR3. The V gene lost 2 bases and the J gene lost 6 bases, with 7 bases spanning the gap.

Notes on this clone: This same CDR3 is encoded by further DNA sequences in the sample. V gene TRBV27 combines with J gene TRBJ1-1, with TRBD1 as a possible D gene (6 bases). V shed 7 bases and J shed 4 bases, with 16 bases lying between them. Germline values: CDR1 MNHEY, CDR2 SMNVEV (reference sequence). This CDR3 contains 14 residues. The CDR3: CASNPFEGGTEAFF. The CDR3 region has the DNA TGTGCCAGCAACCCCTTTGAAGGGGGCACTGAAGCTTTCTTT.

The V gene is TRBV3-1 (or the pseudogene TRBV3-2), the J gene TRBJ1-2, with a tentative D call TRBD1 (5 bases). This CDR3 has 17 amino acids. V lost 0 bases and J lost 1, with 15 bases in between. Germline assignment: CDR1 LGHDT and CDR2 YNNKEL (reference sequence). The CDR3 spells CASSQDVGQAGNYGYTF. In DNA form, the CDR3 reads TGTGCCAGCAGCCAAGATGTGGGGCAAGCTGGTAACTATGGCTACACCTTC.

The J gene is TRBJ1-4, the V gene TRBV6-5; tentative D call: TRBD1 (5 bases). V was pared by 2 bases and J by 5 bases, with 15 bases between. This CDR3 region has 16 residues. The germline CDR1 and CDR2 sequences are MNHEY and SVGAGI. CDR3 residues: CASSYRGAGRNEKLFF. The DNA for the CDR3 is TGTGCCAGCAGTTACAGGGGAGCCGGGAGGAATGAAAAACTGTTTTTT.

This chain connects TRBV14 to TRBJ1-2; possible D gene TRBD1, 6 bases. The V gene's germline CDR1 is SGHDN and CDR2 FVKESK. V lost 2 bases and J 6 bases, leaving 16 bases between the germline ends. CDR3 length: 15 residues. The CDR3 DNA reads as TGTGCCAGCAGCCAACCGGGGACACCTCAGGATGGCTACACCTTC. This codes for CASSQPGTPQDGYTF.

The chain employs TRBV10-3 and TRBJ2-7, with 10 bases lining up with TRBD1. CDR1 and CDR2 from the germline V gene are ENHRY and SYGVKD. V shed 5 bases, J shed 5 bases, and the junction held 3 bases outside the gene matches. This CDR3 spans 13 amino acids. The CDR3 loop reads CAISKGQGNEQYF. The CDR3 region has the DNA TGTGCCATCAGTAAGGGACAGGGGAACGAGCAGTACTTC.

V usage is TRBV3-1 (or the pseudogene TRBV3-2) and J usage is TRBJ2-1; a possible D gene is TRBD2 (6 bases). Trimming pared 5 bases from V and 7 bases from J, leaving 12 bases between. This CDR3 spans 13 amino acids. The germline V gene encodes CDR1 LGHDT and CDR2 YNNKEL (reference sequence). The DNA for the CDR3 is TGTGCCAGCAGCTCCGCCGGGGGAAATGAGCAGTTCTTC. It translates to CASSSAGGNEQFF.

CDR3 DNA sequence: TGCGCCAGCAGCTATACCCTTGATATGAGCTATGGCTACACCTTC. Protein product: CASSYTLDMSYGYTF. This chain uses TRBV5-1 with TRBJ1-2, with D unclear. Trimming pared 3 bases from V and 4 bases from J, leaving 16 bases between. The CDR3 is 15 amino acids. CDR1 is SGHRS and CDR2 is YFSETQ in the germline V gene. The full variable domain, with the rest looked up from reference TRBV5-1 and TRBJ1-2, is KAGVTQTPRYLIKTRGQQVTLSCSPISGHRSVSWYQQTPGQGLQFLFEYFSETQRNKGNFPGRFSGRQFSNSRSEMNVSTLELGDSALYLCASSYTLDMSYGYTFGSGTRLTVV.

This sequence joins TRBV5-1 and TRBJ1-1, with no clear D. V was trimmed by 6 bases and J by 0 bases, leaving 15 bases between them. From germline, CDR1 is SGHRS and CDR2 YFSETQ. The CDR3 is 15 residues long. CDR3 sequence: CASTPRPALNTEAFF. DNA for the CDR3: TGCGCCAGCACTCCTCGGCCCGCCCTGAACACTGAAGCTTTCTTT.

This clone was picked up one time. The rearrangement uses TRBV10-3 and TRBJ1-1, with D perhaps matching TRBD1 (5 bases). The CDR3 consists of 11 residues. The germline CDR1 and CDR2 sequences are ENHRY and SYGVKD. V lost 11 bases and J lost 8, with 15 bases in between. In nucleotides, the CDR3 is TGTGCCGGGGGGGAGCCTGGGGAAGCTTTCTTT. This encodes CAGGEPGEAFF.

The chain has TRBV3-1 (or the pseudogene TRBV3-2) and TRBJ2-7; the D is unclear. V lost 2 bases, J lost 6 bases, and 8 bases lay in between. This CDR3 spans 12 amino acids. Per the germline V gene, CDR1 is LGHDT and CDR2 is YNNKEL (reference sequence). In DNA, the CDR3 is TGTGCCAGCAGCCAAAATCTCGGCGAGCAGTACTTC. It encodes CASSQNLGEQYF.

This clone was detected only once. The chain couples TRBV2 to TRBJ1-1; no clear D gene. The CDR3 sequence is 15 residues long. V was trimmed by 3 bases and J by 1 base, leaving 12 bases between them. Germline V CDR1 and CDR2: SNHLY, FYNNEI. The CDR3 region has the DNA TGTGCCAGCAGTGACGAATACGGAGGGAACACTGAAGCTTTCTTT. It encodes CASSDEYGGNTEAFF.

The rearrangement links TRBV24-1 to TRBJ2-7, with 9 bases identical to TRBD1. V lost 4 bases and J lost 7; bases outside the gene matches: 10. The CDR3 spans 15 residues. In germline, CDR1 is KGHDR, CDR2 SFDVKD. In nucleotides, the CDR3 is TGTGCCACCAGTGACCCTAGGACAGGGGTGGGTGAGCAGTACTTC. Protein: CATSDPRTGVGEQYF.

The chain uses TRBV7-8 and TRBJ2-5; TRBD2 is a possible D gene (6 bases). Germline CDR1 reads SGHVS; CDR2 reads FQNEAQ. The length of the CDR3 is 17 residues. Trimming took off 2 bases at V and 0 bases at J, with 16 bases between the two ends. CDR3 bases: TGTGCCAGCAGCTTAAGCGCGGGGTGGGTTTACCAAGAGACCCAGTACTTC. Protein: CASSLSAGWVYQETQYF.

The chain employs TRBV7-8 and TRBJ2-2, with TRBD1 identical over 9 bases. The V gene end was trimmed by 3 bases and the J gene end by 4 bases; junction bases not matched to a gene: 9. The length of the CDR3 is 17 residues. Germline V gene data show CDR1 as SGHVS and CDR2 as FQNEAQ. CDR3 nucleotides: TGTGCCAGCAGCTTTCCCAGGGACAGGGAAAGCACCGGGGAGCTGTTTTTT. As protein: CASSFPRDRESTGELFF.

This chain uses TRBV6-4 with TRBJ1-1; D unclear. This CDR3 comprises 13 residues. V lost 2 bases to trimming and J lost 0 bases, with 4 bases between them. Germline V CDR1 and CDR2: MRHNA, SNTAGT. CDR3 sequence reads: CASSDSMNTEAFF. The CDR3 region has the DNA TGTGCCAGCAGTGACAGTATGAACACTGAAGCTTTCTTT.

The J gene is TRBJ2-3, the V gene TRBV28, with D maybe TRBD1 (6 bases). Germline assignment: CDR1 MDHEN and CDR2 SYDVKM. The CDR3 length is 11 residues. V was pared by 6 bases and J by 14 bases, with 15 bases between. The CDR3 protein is CASRRTEVRYF. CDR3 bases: TGTGCCAGCAGACGGACAGAGGTCAGGTATTTT.

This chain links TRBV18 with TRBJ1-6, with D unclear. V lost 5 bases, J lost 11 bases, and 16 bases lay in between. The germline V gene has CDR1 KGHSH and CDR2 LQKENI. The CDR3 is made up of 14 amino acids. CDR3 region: CASSTKRETAPLHF. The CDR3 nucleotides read TGTGCCAGCTCAACAAAGCGGGAGACCGCACCCCTCCACTTT.

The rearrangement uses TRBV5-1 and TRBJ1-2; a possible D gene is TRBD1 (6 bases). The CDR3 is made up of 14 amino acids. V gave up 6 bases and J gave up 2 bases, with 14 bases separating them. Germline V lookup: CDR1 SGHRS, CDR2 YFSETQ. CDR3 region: CASTWGTMNYGYTF. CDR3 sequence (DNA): TGCGCCAGCACCTGGGGGACAATGAACTATGGCTACACCTTC.

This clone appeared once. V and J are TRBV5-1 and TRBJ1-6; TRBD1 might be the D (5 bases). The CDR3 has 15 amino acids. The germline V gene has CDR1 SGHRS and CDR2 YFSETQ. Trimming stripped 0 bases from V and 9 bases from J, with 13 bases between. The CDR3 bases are TGCGCCAGCAGCTTGGAATTCGCGGGGACTTCACCCCTCCACTTT. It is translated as CASSLEFAGTSPLHF.

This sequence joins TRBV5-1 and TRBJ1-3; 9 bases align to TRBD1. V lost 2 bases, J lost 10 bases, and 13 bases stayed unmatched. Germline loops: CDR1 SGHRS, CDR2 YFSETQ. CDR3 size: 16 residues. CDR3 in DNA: TGCGCCAGCAGCTTAGACGTCCCGGGACAGGGCCGGACCATATATTTT. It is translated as CASSLDVPGQGRTIYF.

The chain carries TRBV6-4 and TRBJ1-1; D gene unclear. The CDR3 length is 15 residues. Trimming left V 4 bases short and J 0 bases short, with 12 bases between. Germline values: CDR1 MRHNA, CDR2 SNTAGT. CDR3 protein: CASSAEGTLNTEAFF. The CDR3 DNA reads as TGTGCCAGCAGTGCTGAGGGCACGTTGAACACTGAAGCTTTCTTT.

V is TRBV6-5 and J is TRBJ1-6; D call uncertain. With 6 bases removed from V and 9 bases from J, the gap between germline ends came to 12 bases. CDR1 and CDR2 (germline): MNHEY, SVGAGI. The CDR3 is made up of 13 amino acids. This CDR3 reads CASSLSSGSPLHF. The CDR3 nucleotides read TGTGCCAGCAGCCTATCCTCTGGTTCACCCCTCCACTTT.

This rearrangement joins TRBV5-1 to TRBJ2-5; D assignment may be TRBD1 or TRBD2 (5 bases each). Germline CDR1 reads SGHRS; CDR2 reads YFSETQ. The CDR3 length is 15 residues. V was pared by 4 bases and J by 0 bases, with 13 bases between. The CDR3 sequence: CASSGGRVYQETQYF. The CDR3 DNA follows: TGCGCCAGCAGCGGGGGACGGGTCTACCAAGAGACCCAGTACTTC.

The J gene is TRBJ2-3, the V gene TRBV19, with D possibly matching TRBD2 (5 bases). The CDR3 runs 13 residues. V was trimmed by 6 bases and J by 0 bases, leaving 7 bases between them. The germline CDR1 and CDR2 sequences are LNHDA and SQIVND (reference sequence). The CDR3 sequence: CASRRGSTDTQYF. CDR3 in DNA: TGTGCCAGTAGGCGAGGGAGCACAGATACGCAGTATTTT.

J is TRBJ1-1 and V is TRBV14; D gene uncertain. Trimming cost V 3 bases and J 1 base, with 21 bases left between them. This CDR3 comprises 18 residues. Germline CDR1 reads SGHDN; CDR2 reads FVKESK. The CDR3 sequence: CASSQVSGQRAKNTEAFF. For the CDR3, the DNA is TGTGCCAGCAGCCAGGTTAGCGGTCAACGGGCAAAGAACACTGAAGCTTTCTTT.

The CDR3 region is CASSQDTREHTQYF. The CDR3 nucleotides are TGTGCCAGCAGCCAAGATACCAGGGAACATACGCAGTATTTT. The rearrangement links TRBV4-2 to TRBJ2-3, with D maybe TRBD1 (5 bases). The CDR3 is 14 amino acids. Trimming took 0 bases from V and 7 from J, leaving 11 bases between them. Germline values: CDR1 LGHNA, CDR2 YNFKEQ.

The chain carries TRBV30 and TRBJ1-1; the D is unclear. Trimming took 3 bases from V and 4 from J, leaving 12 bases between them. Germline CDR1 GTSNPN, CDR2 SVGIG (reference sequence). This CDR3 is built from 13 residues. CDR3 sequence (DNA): TGTGCCTGGAGGATCGGTTATACCACTGAAGCTTTCTTT. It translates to CAWRIGYTTEAFF.

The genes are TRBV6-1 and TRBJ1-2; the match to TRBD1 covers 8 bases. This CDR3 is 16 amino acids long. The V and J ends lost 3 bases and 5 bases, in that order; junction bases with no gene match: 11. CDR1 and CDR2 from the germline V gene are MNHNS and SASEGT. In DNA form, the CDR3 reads TGTGCCAGCAGTGAGTACACCGGGACAGGATGGTATGGCTACACCTTC. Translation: CASSEYTGTGWYGYTF.